This T cell receptor beta chain was recorded in a study of T cell responses to AZD1222 COVID-19 vaccine. Whole-study findings and limits: Researchers report vaccine-associated CD4 TCRs spanning spike, with dominance at 160-218 and 743-854. Repertoires were obtained solely post-peak T cell response.

Worth noting for this clone: Antigen specificity is unknown.

V lost 0 bases and J lost 8, with 19 bases in between. This CDR3 has 16 amino acids. Germline V gene lookup returns CDR1 MNHEY and CDR2 SVGAGI. Clones were sequenced by immunoSEQ multiplex PCR, and TCRdb holds only the in-frame ones, with some missing. The repertoire consists of approximately 70,000 clones, with 88% occurring once and the leading ten covering roughly 5%. The rearrangement links TRBV6-5 to TRBJ1-2; D may be TRBD1 (6 bases). Sequenced here: peripheral blood, sampled 28 days after the second dose of the MenACWY control vaccine. This sequence originates from an adult who received the MenACWY meningococcal vaccine as a control. CDR3 sequence reads: CASSYSYSQTGEGYTF. The CDR3 nucleotides read TGTGCCAGCAGTTACTCCTACTCCCAGACAGGCGAGGGCTACACCTTC.